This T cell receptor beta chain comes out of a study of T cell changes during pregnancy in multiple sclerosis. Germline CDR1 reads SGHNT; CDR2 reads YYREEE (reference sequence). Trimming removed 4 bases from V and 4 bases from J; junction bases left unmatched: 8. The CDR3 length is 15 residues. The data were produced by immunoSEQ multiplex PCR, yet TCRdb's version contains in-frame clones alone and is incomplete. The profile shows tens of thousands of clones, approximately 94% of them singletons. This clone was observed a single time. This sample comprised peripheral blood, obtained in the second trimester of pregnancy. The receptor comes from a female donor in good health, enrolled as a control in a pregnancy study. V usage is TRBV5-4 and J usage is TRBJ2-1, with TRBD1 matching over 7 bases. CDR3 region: CASSDWTGSYNEQFF. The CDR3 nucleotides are TGTGCCAGCAGCGATTGGACAGGTTCATACAATGAGCAGTTCTTC.